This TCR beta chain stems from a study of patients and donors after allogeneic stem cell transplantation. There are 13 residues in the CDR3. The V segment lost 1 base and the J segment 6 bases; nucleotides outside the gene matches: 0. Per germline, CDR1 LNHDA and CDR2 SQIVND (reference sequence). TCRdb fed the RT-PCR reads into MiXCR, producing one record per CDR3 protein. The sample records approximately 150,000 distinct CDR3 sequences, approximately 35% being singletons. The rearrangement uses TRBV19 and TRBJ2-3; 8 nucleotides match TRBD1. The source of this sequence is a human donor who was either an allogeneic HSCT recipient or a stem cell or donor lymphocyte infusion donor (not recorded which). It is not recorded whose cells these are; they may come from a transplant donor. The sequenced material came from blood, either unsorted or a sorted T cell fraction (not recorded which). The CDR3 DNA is TGTGCCAGTAGTATAGGACAGGGGGATACGCAGTATTTT. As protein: CASSIGQGDTQYF.